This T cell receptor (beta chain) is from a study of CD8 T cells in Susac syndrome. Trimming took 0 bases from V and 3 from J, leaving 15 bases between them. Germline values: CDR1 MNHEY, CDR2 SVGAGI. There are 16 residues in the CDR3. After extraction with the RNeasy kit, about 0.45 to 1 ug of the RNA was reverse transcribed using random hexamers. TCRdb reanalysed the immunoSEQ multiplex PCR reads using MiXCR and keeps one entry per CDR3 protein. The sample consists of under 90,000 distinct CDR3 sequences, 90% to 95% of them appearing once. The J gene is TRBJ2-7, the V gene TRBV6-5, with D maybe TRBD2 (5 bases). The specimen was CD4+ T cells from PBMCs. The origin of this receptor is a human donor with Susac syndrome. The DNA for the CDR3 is TGTGCCAGCAGTTACTCGGATCGGGGAGCGAGCTACGAGCAGTACTTC. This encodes CASSYSDRGASYEQYF.